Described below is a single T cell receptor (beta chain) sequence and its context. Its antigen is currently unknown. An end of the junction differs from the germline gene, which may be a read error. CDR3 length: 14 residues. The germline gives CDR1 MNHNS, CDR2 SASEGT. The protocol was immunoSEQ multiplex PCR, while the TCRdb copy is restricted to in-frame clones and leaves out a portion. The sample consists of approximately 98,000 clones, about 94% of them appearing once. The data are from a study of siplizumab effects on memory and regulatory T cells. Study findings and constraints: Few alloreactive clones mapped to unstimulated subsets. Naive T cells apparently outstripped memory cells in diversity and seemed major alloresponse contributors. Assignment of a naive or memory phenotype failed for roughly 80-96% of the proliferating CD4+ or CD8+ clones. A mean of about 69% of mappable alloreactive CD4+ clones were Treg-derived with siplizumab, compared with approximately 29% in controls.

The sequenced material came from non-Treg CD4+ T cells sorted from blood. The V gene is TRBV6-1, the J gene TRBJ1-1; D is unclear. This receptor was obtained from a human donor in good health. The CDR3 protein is CASSALGPNPEAFF. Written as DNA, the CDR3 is TGTGCCAGCAGTGCCCTAGGTCCGAACCCTGAAGCTTTCTTT.